The 26 T cell receptor beta chains presented below share a single source sample, sequenced in a study of cytomegalovirus exposure and HLA in healthy donors. In the PCR, 60 Vbeta and 13 Jbeta primers were used. This table comes from immunoSEQ multiplex PCR, and its TCRdb copy is limited to in-frame clones, with some not included. The sample has fewer than 150,000 clones, approximately 70% seen once; the top ten hold 1.5% to 2%. The material sequenced was PBMCs. The receptor source for this set is a woman in her 30s in good health and CMV-seronegative.

The V and J genes are TRBV5-1 and TRBJ2-5, with a tentative D call TRBD2 (6 bases). The CDR3 sequence is 15 residues long. Germline V CDR1 and CDR2: SGHRS, YFSETQ. Trimming stripped 3 bases from V and 2 bases from J, with 14 bases between. The CDR3 loop reads CASSSLGGRQETQYF. CDR3 DNA sequence: TGCGCCAGCAGCTCCCTCGGAGGGAGGCAAGAGACCCAGTACTTC.

V gene TRBV28 combines with J gene TRBJ1-2, with D hard to call. Germline assignment: CDR1 MDHEN and CDR2 SYDVKM. CDR3 length: 13 amino acids. Trimming shortened V by 7 bases and J by 5 bases, and 14 bases separated the two germline ends. The CDR3 sequence is CASTARMLYGYTF. CDR3 sequence (DNA): TGTGCCAGCACAGCCAGGATGCTATATGGCTACACCTTC.

The chain recombines TRBV4-1 with TRBJ2-1, with 9 positions matching TRBD2. This CDR3 region has 15 residues. With 1 base clipped from V and 7 bases from J, the junction kept 5 bases outside the gene matches. Germline CDR1 reads MGHRA; CDR2 reads YSYEKL. In DNA, the CDR3 is TGCGCCAGCAGCCAAGTAGCGGGAGTGCGTAATGAGCAGTTCTTC. The encoded protein is CASSQVAGVRNEQFF.

This clone was counted between two and nine times. The chain employs TRBV28 and TRBJ1-6; 10 bases map to TRBD1. Per the germline V gene, CDR1 is MDHEN and CDR2 is SYDVKM. The CDR3 is made up of 16 amino acids. Unmatched junction bases numbered 6, after V lost 1 base and J lost 9 bases. The CDR3: CASSLYTGQGGSPLHF. In DNA, the CDR3 is TGTGCCAGCAGTTTATATACCGGACAGGGGGGTTCACCCCTCCACTTT.

This clone was observed a few times. The V gene is TRBV4-1, the J gene TRBJ2-5; 7 bases match TRBD1. V dropped 3 bases and J dropped 2; count of bases not matched to a gene: 6. The CDR3 is 15 amino acids. CDR1 and CDR2 (germline): MGHRA, YSYEKL. Here the CDR3 DNA reads TGCGCCAGCAGCCAGGGACAGTCCACTCAAGAGACCCAGTACTTC. Translating it yields CASSQGQSTQETQYF.

The sample holds a few counts of this clone. The chain combines TRBV7-3 with TRBJ1-1, with D perhaps TRBD1 (5 bases). The CDR3 runs to 13 residues. Germline-derived CDR1 and CDR2 are SGHTA and FQGTGA. Trimming shortened V by 5 bases and J by 4 bases, and 11 bases separated the two germline ends. CDR3: CASSHGGATEAFF. The CDR3 DNA reads as TGTGCCAGCAGCCACGGTGGGGCCACTGAAGCTTTCTTT.

This chain connects TRBV6-1 to TRBJ1-5; maybe TRBD1 (5 bases). The length of the CDR3 is 14 residues. Germline V gene data show CDR1 as MNHNS and CDR2 as SASEGT. V lost 8 bases to trimming and J lost 1 base, with 12 bases between them. This CDR3 is CASQPTVSNQPQHF. CDR3 in DNA: TGTGCCAGCCAACCGACAGTCAGCAATCAGCCCCAGCATTTT.

V is TRBV4-1 and J is TRBJ2-2; the match to TRBD2 covers 15 bases. In germline, CDR1 is MGHRA, CDR2 YSYEKL. This CDR3 contains 18 residues. J gave up 2 bases and V 4 bases, and 5 bases lay outside the gene matches. CDR3: CASSRSGLAGGNTGELFF. The CDR3 bases are TGCGCCAGCAGCCGATCGGGACTAGCGGGGGGTAACACCGGGGAGCTGTTTTTT.

The chain has TRBV19 and TRBJ2-4; possible D gene TRBD1, 6 bases. Trimming took 5 bases from V and 9 from J, leaving 17 bases between them. In germline, CDR1 is LNHDA, CDR2 SQIVND (reference sequence). The CDR3 contains 14 residues. For the CDR3, the DNA is TGTGCCAGTAGTCCTCAGGGGTCTAGGGGCATTCAGTACTTC. This translates into CASSPQGSRGIQYF.

V is TRBV19 and J is TRBJ2-7; 10 bases align to TRBD2. The CDR3 is 13 residues long. The junction had 2 bases not matched to a gene; V was cut back by 5 bases and J by 4 bases. Looked up from germline, CDR1 is LNHDA and CDR2 is SQIVND (reference sequence). CDR3 amino acids: CASSASGGYEQYV. CDR3 sequence (DNA): TGTGCCAGTAGTGCTAGCGGGGGATACGAGCAGTACGTC.

In this sample, this clone turned up many times. CDR3 DNA sequence: TGCAGCGTTGAATATTCCCGGAGCCCAGATACGCAGTATTTT. This encodes CSVEYSRSPDTQYF. The V and J genes are TRBV29-1 and TRBJ2-3; unclear D gene. Trimming left V 2 bases short and J 4 bases short, with 13 bases between. Germline lookup yields CDR1 SQVTM and CDR2 ANQGSEA. CDR3 size: 14 residues.

This clone appeared a few times. The chain joins TRBV14 to TRBJ1-5; D remains ambiguous. CDR3 length equals 12 residues. The germline V gene encodes CDR1 SGHDN and CDR2 FVKESK. Trimming removed 3 bases from V and 10 bases from J, with 10 bases in between. The CDR3: CASSQLGGPQHF. In DNA, the CDR3 is TGTGCCAGCAGCCAGTTAGGCGGTCCCCAGCATTTT.

J is TRBJ2-5 and V is TRBV19; maybe TRBD2 (5 bases). CDR1 and CDR2 from the germline V gene are LNHDA and SQIVND (reference sequence). CDR3 length: 17 residues. The V gene lost 1 base and the J gene lost 7 bases, with 22 bases spanning the gap. The CDR3 nucleotides are TGTGCCAGTAGTATAGGGTCCAGCCCATACGACTACGGGACCCAGTACTTC. Its protein is CASSIGSSPYDYGTQYF.

Only a few counts were recorded for this clone. The chain links TRBV9 to TRBJ2-3, with TRBD2 identical over 14 bases. The CDR3 covers 15 residues. Per the germline V gene, CDR1 is SGDLS and CDR2 is YYNGEE. After removal of 3 bases from V and 8 bases from J, the junction contained 5 bases not matched to a gene. CDR3: CASSAQTSGRGTQYF. The CDR3 coding sequence is TGTGCCAGCAGCGCCCAGACTAGCGGGAGGGGTACGCAGTATTTT.

The V call is TRBV9, the J call TRBJ2-2, with 10 bases aligning to TRBD2. The J segment lost 4 bases and the V segment lost 0 bases, leaving 3 bases of the junction unmatched. The CDR3 has 16 amino acids. Germline V gene lookup returns CDR1 SGDLS and CDR2 YYNGEE. CDR3 loop: CASSVGSGGATGELFF. CDR3 DNA sequence: TGTGCCAGCAGCGTAGGAAGCGGGGGGGCCACCGGGGAGCTGTTTTTT.

This clone was detected only a few times. V is TRBV6-5 and J is TRBJ2-3; 7 nucleotides match TRBD2. J was trimmed by 5 bases and V by 6 bases; bases with no gene match: 8. The germline gives CDR1 MNHEY, CDR2 SVGAGI. CDR3 length: 14 amino acids. In DNA form, the CDR3 reads TGTGCCAGCAGACTACAGTTAGCGGGAGATACGCAGTATTTT. Translation gives CASRLQLAGDTQYF.

This clone was counted only a few times. V usage is TRBV6-6 and J usage is TRBJ2-7, with 7 bases aligning to TRBD1. The V segment lost 7 bases and the J segment 5 bases; nucleotides outside the gene matches: 8. Looked up from germline, CDR1 is MNHNY and CDR2 is SVGAGI (reference sequence). The CDR3 totals 13 residues. The CDR3 loop is CASTNRDSNEQYV. The CDR3 region has the DNA TGTGCCAGCACCAACCGGGACAGCAACGAGCAGTACGTC.

The chain links TRBV11-1 to TRBJ2-7; 8 positions match TRBD1. Per germline, CDR1 SGHAT and CDR2 FQDESV (reference sequence). Germline trimming cut 5 bases from V and 2 bases from J; bases unmatched to any gene: 5. The CDR3 runs 14 residues. In nucleotides, the CDR3 is TGTGCCAGCAGCGAGGGACAGGTGACCTACGAGCAGTACGTC. Translated: CASSEGQVTYEQYV.

In this sample, this clone turned up once. The CDR3 loop reads CASSWGGDGETQYF. The DNA for the CDR3 is TGCGCCAGCAGCTGGGGCGGGGATGGGGAGACCCAGTACTTC. The chain joins TRBV5-1 to TRBJ2-5; D perhaps matches TRBD2 (6 bases). Trimming cost V 3 bases and J 5 bases, with 14 bases left between them. The CDR3 totals 14 residues. CDR1 and CDR2 from the germline V gene are SGHRS and YFSETQ.

The chain is built from TRBV21-1 and TRBJ1-1; the table's D gene call, TRBD1, was not cross checked with the DNA. TRBV21-1 is a documented pseudogene. The CDR3 length is 12 residues. Here the CDR3 DNA reads TGTGCCAGCAGCAATCCGGGACAGCAAGCTTTCTTT. This translates into CASSNPGQQAFF.

The rearrangement joins TRBV7-2 to TRBJ2-2; 7 bases are a match to TRBD2. V was pared by 3 bases and J by 5 bases, with 3 bases of the junction left unmatched. Per the germline V gene, CDR1 is SGHTA and CDR2 is FQGNSA. The CDR3 runs to 14 residues. This chain's CDR3 is CASSFGSGTGELFF. Here the CDR3 DNA reads TGTGCCAGCAGCTTCGGTAGCGGGACCGGGGAGCTGTTTTTT.

This chain links TRBV7-3 with TRBJ2-1, with D tentatively TRBD1 (5 bases). Germline V lookup: CDR1 SGHTA, CDR2 FQGTGA. CDR3 length: 14 residues. Trimming removed 4 bases from V and 1 base from J, with 8 bases in between. This chain's CDR3 is CASSSGHSYNEQFF. The DNA for the CDR3 is TGTGCCAGCAGCTCAGGACATTCCTACAATGAGCAGTTCTTC.

This chain links TRBV6-4 with TRBJ2-3; maybe TRBD2 (5 bases). The germline gives CDR1 MRHNA, CDR2 SNTAGT. The CDR3 runs to 13 residues. Trimming shortened V by 5 bases and J by 4 bases, and 10 bases separated the two germline ends. Here the CDR3 reads CASSQGRADTQYF. DNA for the CDR3: TGTGCCAGCAGTCAAGGGAGAGCAGATACGCAGTATTTT.

CDR3 in amino acids: CASSPPPADTQYF. DNA for the CDR3: TGTGCCAGCTCACCACCGCCCGCGGATACGCAGTATTTT. The V gene is TRBV18, the J gene TRBJ2-3; D ambiguous. CDR3 length: 13 residues. The germline CDR1 and CDR2 sequences are KGHSH and LQKENI. V gave up 0 bases and J gave up 6 bases, with 7 bases separating them.

The chain is built from TRBV28 and TRBJ2-3, with a possible D match to TRBD1 (5 bases). Germline CDR1 reads MDHEN; CDR2 reads SYDVKM. The V and J ends lost 8 bases and 0 bases respectively, with 9 bases between them. This CDR3 comprises 13 residues. CDR3 protein: CASLDSSTDTQYF. The CDR3 nucleotides are TGTGCCAGCTTAGACAGTAGCACAGATACGCAGTATTTT.

This clone was seen a few times. The chain has TRBV4-2 and TRBJ2-3, with 7 bases that match TRBD1. Per the germline V gene, CDR1 is LGHNA and CDR2 is YNFKEQ. The CDR3 totals 15 residues. V shed 4 bases, J shed 0 bases, and the junction held 4 bases outside the gene matches. CDR3 DNA: TGTGCCAGCAGCCGGAAACAGGGGAGCACAGATACGCAGTATTTT. Its protein is CASSRKQGSTDTQYF.